These 26 T cell receptor beta chains came from one sample sequenced in a study of vaccination and CD4 T cells after COVID-19 (dated by TCRdb to between 2021 and 2022). The treatment or condition label for this specimen denotes: approximately nine-day PBMC culture with coronavirus spike peptide pools or control peptides (ViraFEST assay). Receptor amplification or capture employed PCR. Sequencer: Illumina iSeq 100. DNA from cultured CD4+ T cells was subjected to TCR sequencing with the Oncomine TCR Beta short-read assay at the Johns Hopkins FTIC core. TCRdb trimmed public reads at Q25 via fastp, called clones via MiXCR and kept in-frame beta chains. Every CDR3 protein is listed once, alongside the most common genes and DNA of its rows. A total of about 11,000 distinct CDR3 sequences appear in this sample, 40% to 45% of them only once. Jointly, the top ten make up around a tenth of the sample. The antigens these receptors bind are not known.

Sequencing was performed on CD4+ T cells from blood, cultured in vitro, taken after SARS-CoV-2 vaccination. Source of these receptors: a human donor who had recovered from COVID-19.

The chain links TRBV20-1 to TRBJ2-7, with D possibly TRBD1 on 5 matching bases. V lost 3 bases, J lost 2 bases, and 8 bases lay in between. Germline V gene sequence: CDR1 DFQATT, CDR2 SNEGSKA (reference sequence). The CDR3 totals 12 residues. As DNA, the CDR3 is TGCAGTGCTAGGCAGGGCCCCTACGAGCAGTACTTC. This sequence encodes CSARQGPYEQYF.

This clonotype came up once. The chain joins TRBV19 to TRBJ1-4; tentative D call: TRBD1 (5 bases). Germline CDR1 is LNHDA and CDR2 is SQIVND (reference sequence). This CDR3 region has 13 residues. V was pared by 4 bases and J by 8 bases, with 11 bases between. The CDR3, as DNA: TGTGCCAGTAGTAACAGGTTCAACGAAAAACTGTTTTTT. Protein: CASSNRFNEKLFF.

The CDR3 DNA reads as TGTGCCACCAGCCGAGGAATCTCCTACGAGCAGTACTTC. Protein sequence: CATSRGISYEQYF. V usage is TRBV15 and J usage is TRBJ2-7; D is ambiguous. The germline V gene encodes CDR1 LNHNV and CDR2 YYDKDF (reference sequence). V was clipped by 5 bases and J by 0 bases, with 8 bases between them. This CDR3 has 13 amino acids.

The chain recombines TRBV11-2 with TRBJ1-1; TRBD1 might be the D (6 bases). This CDR3 contains 16 residues. V was trimmed by 5 bases and J by 5 bases, leaving 21 bases between them. Looked up from germline, CDR1 is SGHAT and CDR2 is FQNNGV. The CDR3 DNA is TGTGCCAGCAGCCCACAACAGGGATTTTTGGGGACTGAAGCTTTCTTT. It is translated as CASSPQQGFLGTEAFF.

Of note for this clonotype: The conserved phenylalanine or tryptophan is not found at the CDR3 terminus, so this likely reflects a read error. This chain links TRBV24-1 with TRBJ2-3, with D perhaps matching TRBD1 (5 bases). In germline, CDR1 is KGHDR, CDR2 SFDVKD. The V end was cut by 3 bases, the J end by 0 bases, with 21 bases between. The CDR3 is 19 residues long. CDR3 DNA sequence: TGTGCCACCAGTGATGGGTCAGGGATTACGCATTCTAGCACAGATACGCAGTATTAT. Translating gives CATSDGSGITHSSTDTQYY.

This clonotype was seen a few times. The rearrangement uses TRBV19 and TRBJ2-7; TRBD2 matches 10 bases. The CDR3 spans 14 residues. The J segment lost 6 bases and the V segment lost 7 bases, leaving 9 bases of the junction unmatched. The germline gives CDR1 LNHDA, CDR2 SQIVND (reference sequence). CDR3 in amino acids: CASTSGTSVSEQYF. CDR3 sequence (DNA): TGTGCCAGTACCTCCGGGACTAGCGTTTCCGAGCAGTACTTC.

The chain links TRBV6-2 or TRBV6-3 to TRBJ2-7, with 10 bases identical to TRBD2. V trimming: 5 bases; J trimming: 4 bases; junction bases outside the gene matches: 8. Germline V gene data show CDR1 as MNHEY and CDR2 as SVGEGT. CDR3 length: 15 residues. The CDR3 DNA follows: TGTGCCAGCAGTACCGGGGCTAGCGGGGGTTACGAGCAGTACTTC. Translation gives CASSTGASGGYEQYF.

The chain links TRBV7-9 to TRBJ2-1; D possibly uses TRBD1 or TRBD2 (5 bases each). The V gene lost 5 bases and the J gene lost 7 bases, with 18 bases spanning the gap. Germline loops: CDR1 SEHNR, CDR2 FQNEAQ (reference sequence). The CDR3 extends over 15 amino acids. CDR3 region: CASSPGTGPLNEQFF. DNA of the CDR3: TGTGCCAGCAGCCCTGGGACGGGTCCCCTTAATGAGCAGTTCTTC.

In this sample, this clonotype is medium-sized. The chain joins TRBV20-1 to TRBJ2-7; D gene uncertain. The V end lost 2 bases, the J end lost 3 bases, and 8 bases lay between the germline ends. The CDR3 length is 12 residues. The germline gives CDR1 DFQATT, CDR2 SNEGSKA (reference sequence). For the CDR3, the DNA is TGCAGTGCTAGAAGGGATTTCTACGAGCAGTACTTC. Its protein is CSARRDFYEQYF.

The V and J genes are TRBV6-1 and TRBJ2-4; the D gene is possibly TRBD2 (7 bases). V was pared by 6 bases and J by 3 bases, with 18 bases between. CDR3 length: 16 residues. The germline gives CDR1 MNHNS, CDR2 SASEGT. CDR3 amino acids: CASRGTQGGVKNIQYF. DNA of the CDR3: TGTGCCAGCAGGGGTACACAGGGAGGGGTCAAAAACATTCAGTACTTC.

The chain links TRBV6-1 to TRBJ2-5; 11 bases are a match to TRBD2. Germline trimming cut 7 bases from V and 10 bases from J; bases unmatched to any gene: 14. The germline gives CDR1 MNHNS, CDR2 SASEGT. The CDR3 has 15 residues. Here the CDR3 reads CASTQGTSGPRIQYF. The CDR3 DNA is TGTGCCAGCACTCAAGGGACTAGCGGCCCCAGGATCCAGTACTTC.

This clonotype was detected a few times. CDR3 sequence: CSARKDRVRDQPQHF. CDR3 sequence (DNA): TGCAGTGCTAGAAAAGACAGGGTGCGAGATCAGCCCCAGCATTTT. The chain combines TRBV20-1 with TRBJ1-5; TRBD1 aligns across 7 bases. The germline gives CDR1 DFQATT, CDR2 SNEGSKA (reference sequence). The CDR3 sequence is 15 residues long. The V segment lost 2 bases and the J segment 5 bases; nucleotides outside the gene matches: 9.

This clonotype has a handful of counts. The rearrangement links TRBV15 to TRBJ1-5, with TRBD1 as a possible D gene (5 bases). The V and J ends lost 3 bases and 6 bases respectively, with 18 bases between them. CDR1 and CDR2 (germline): LNHNV, YYDKDF (reference sequence). This CDR3 contains 16 residues. The CDR3 nucleotides read TGTGCCACCAGCAGGGGAGGACAAGGTTGGATTCAGCCCCAGCATTTT. Translated, it gives CATSRGGQGWIQPQHF.

The table lists this clonotype with a few counts. The chain is built from TRBV25-1 and TRBJ1-1, with D possibly matching TRBD1 (6 bases). Germline loops: CDR1 MGHDK, CDR2 SYGVNS. V lost 10 bases, J lost 8 bases, and 17 bases lay in between. This CDR3 contains 12 residues. CDR3: CATSRTGQEAFF. CDR3 DNA sequence: TGTGCCACTAGCCGGACCGGACAGGAAGCTTTCTTT.

This clonotype has only a few counts. V and J are TRBV6-2 or TRBV6-3 and TRBJ1-2; D is perhaps TRBD1 (5 bases). Deletions cut 4 bases from V and 4 bases from J, with 16 bases between. From germline, CDR1 is MNHEY and CDR2 SVGEGT. The CDR3 covers 15 residues. The DNA for the CDR3 is TGTGCCAGCAGTTTCCACGGGGGACGGATCTATGGCTACACCTTC. Protein sequence: CASSFHGGRIYGYTF.

A note on this clonotype: One junction end disagrees with the germline gene, perhaps due to a read error. The CDR3 nucleotides read TGTGCCACCAGTGTTGGGGAGCATGGCTACGCCTTC. Its protein product is CATSVGEHGYAF. V is TRBV24-1 and J is TRBJ1-2; D gene unclear. Looked up from germline, CDR1 is KGHDR and CDR2 is SFDVKD. The CDR3 spans 12 residues.

The genes are TRBV27 and TRBJ1-1; no clear D gene. CDR3 length equals 14 residues. Germline V CDR1 and CDR2: MNHEY, SMNVEV (reference sequence). The V gene lost 6 bases and the J gene lost 3 bases, with 14 bases spanning the gap. The chain's CDR3 is CASRESPSHTEAFF. The DNA for the CDR3 is TGTGCCAGCAGGGAAAGCCCCTCCCACACTGAAGCTTTCTTT.

The chain combines TRBV6-5 with TRBJ1-6; D is unclear. Looked up from germline, CDR1 is MNHEY and CDR2 is SVGAGI. Trimming pared 2 bases from V and 11 bases from J, leaving 10 bases between. The length of the CDR3 is 13 residues. This CDR3 reads CASSYLGGTPLHF. The CDR3 DNA sequence: TGTGCCAGCAGTTACCTGGGAGGGACACCCCTCCACTTT.

This chain connects TRBV20-1 to TRBJ2-5; D remains unclear. From germline, CDR1 is DFQATT and CDR2 SNEGSKA (reference sequence). Between the trimmed V and J ends, which lost 5 bases and 9 bases, there was a span of 19 bases. The CDR3 has 13 residues. CDR3 sequence (DNA): TGCAGTGCTCCTACTACGCCCTTTAGGTCCCAGTACTTC. Translation: CSAPTTPFRSQYF.

This chain links TRBV15 with TRBJ2-7; D not certain. V was pared by 0 bases and J by 0 bases, with 9 bases between. This CDR3 has 15 amino acids. Germline loops: CDR1 LNHNV, CDR2 YYDKDF (reference sequence). DNA of the CDR3: TGTGCCACCAGCAGAGATCACAGTCTCTCCTACGAGCAGTACTTC. Translating gives CATSRDHSLSYEQYF. The full variable domain, its missing parts supplied by reference TRBV15 and TRBJ2-7, is DAMVIQNPRYQVTQFGKPVTLSCSQTLNHNVMYWYQQKSSQAPKLLFHYYDKDFNNEADTPDNFQSRRPNTSFCFLDIRSPGLGDTAMYLCATSRDHSLSYEQYFGPGTRLTVT.

The chain carries TRBV5-8 and TRBJ2-5; 7 nucleotides agree with TRBD1. The J segment lost 2 bases and the V segment lost 0 bases, leaving 4 bases of the junction unmatched. The CDR3 is made up of 15 amino acids. The germline V gene has CDR1 SGHTS and CDR2 YDEGEE. The CDR3 DNA reads as TGTGCCAGCAGCTTGGGTAACAGGGGTCAAGAGACCCAGTACTTC. It translates to CASSLGNRGQETQYF.

This clonotype was recorded a few times. The V gene is TRBV19, the J gene TRBJ1-5; D perhaps matches TRBD1 (5 bases). The germline V and J ends were trimmed by 4 bases and 9 bases, with 22 bases remaining between them. Germline values: CDR1 LNHDA, CDR2 SQIVND (reference sequence). This CDR3 is built from 16 residues. The CDR3 reads CASSTLDGARLGPQHF. The DNA for the CDR3 is TGTGCCAGTAGTACCCTGGATGGGGCCCGATTGGGGCCCCAGCATTTT.

The gene calls are TRBV27 and TRBJ1-1; 8 bases map to TRBD1. The CDR3 extends over 15 amino acids. V was clipped by 6 bases and J by 2 bases; unmatched bases: 8. Germline V lookup: CDR1 MNHEY, CDR2 SMNVEV (reference sequence). This chain's CDR3 is CASRSQGAINTEAFF. In DNA, the CDR3 is TGTGCCAGCAGGTCGCAGGGGGCCATAAACACTGAAGCTTTCTTT.

This clonotype was observed a few times. V usage is TRBV20-1 and J usage is TRBJ2-5, with D perhaps matching TRBD2 (6 bases). The CDR3 is 14 residues long. Germline V gives CDR1 DFQATT, CDR2 SNEGSKA (reference sequence). Trimming took 4 bases from V and 3 from J, leaving 15 bases between them. CDR3 region: CSATSRRAKETQYF. The CDR3 region has the DNA TGCAGTGCTACATCTCGGAGGGCGAAAGAGACCCAGTACTTC.

By share, this clonotype counts as medium-sized. The chain uses TRBV29-1 and TRBJ2-2, with TRBD2 matching 7 bases. The CDR3 loop spans 14 amino acids. V lost 4 bases to trimming and J lost 4 bases; unmatched junction nucleotides: 6. CDR1 is SQVTM and CDR2 is ANQGSEA in the germline V gene. The CDR3 spells CSVVRERGTGELFF. The CDR3 coding sequence is TGCAGCGTTGTGAGGGAGCGGGGCACCGGGGAGCTGTTTTTT.

This clonotype is categorized as large. The chain carries TRBV29-1 and TRBJ1-1; TRBD1 might be the D (6 bases). Germline V gene sequence: CDR1 SQVTM, CDR2 ANQGSEA. The CDR3 totals 11 residues. Trimming cost V 4 bases and J 13 bases, with 16 bases left between them. The CDR3 DNA reads as TGCAGCGTTGGGGGGGCTGAGGTCGGTTTCTTT. Amino acids: CSVGGAEVGFF.